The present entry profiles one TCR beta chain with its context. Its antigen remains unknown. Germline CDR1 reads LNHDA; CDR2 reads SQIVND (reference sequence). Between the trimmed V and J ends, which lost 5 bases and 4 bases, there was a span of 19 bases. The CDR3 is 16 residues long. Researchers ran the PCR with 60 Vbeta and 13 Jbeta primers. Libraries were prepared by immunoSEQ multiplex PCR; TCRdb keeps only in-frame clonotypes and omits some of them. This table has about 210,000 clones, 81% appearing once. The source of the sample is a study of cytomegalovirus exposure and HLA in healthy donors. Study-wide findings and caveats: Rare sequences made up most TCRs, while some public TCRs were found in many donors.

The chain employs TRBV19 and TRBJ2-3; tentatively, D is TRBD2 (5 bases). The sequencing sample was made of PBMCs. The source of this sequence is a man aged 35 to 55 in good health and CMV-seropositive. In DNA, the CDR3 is TGTGCCAGTAGTGACTACATAGGATATACAGCAGATACGCAGTATTTT. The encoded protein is CASSDYIGYTADTQYF.